This is a list of T cell receptor beta chains from one sample in a study of T cell changes during pregnancy in multiple sclerosis. Measured with immunoSEQ multiplex PCR; TCRdb has only the in-frame clones, and not every one. The table lists about 29,000 clones, about nine tenths of them singletons. The specimen comprised CD8+ T cells from peripheral blood mononuclear cells, sampled after pregnancy. The receptor source for this set is a female donor with multiple sclerosis, enrolled in a pregnancy study. Both conserved end residues are part of each CDR3. A D gene is named only where the DNA matches it firmly. Expanded clones get a size class; other rows say once, few or many, or leave the size out.

NA,TRBV11-2,TRBD1,15,TRBJ2-1,TGTGCCAGCAGTTCAGAGGGACAGGGGGGCAATGAGCAGTTCTTC,CASSSEGQGGNEQFF
NA,TRBV7-7,NA,13,TRBJ1-5,TGTGCTAGCAGCCTGAATCTAAATCAGCCCCAGCATTTT,CASSLNLNQPQHF
NA,TRBV9,TRBD2,16,TRBJ2-2,TGTGCCAGCAGCGTAGGTGCGGGAGGGCCTATCGGGGAGCTGTTTTTT,CASSVGAGGPIGELFF
once,TRBV2,NA,14,TRBJ2-5,TGTGCCAGCACCACCTTCCCGGGATCAGAGACCCAGTACTTC,CASTTFPGSETQYF
NA,TRBV11-2,NA,13,TRBJ2-7,TGTGCCAGCAGCTTAACGGGAAACTACGAGCAGTACTTC,CASSLTGNYEQYF
NA,TRBV6-5,TRBD2,14,TRBJ2-3,TGTGCCGTCCGACTAGCGGGAGTACCAGATACGCAGTATTTT,CAVRLAGVPDTQYF
NA,TRBV27,NA,14,TRBJ2-7,TGTGCCAGCTCTTACGGTAGGGGTAGCTACGAGCAGTACTTC,CASSYGRGSYEQYF
NA,TRBV4-3,TRBD2,15,TRBJ2-3,TGCGCCAGCAGCCCCTGGGCGGGGGTGGGAGATACGCAGTATTTT,CASSPWAGVGDTQYF
NA,TRBV27,TRBD2,15,TRBJ2-3,TGTGCCAGCAGTTTACTAGCGGGAGTAGTAGATACGCAGTATTTT,CASSLLAGVVDTQYF
NA,TRBV19,NA,15,TRBJ1-5,TGTGCCAGTCAGGTGGTGCAGGACTACAATCAGCCCCAGCATTTT,CASQVVQDYNQPQHF
NA,TRBV11-2,NA,16,TRBJ2-7,TGTGCCAGCAGCGTCCCCCCCGGGACTCCTACCCGCGAGCAGTACTTC,CASSVPPGTPTREQYF
NA,TRBV27,TRBD1,14,TRBJ1-1,TGTGCCAGCAGTTGGGGACAGGGGAGCACTGAAGCTTTCTTT,CASSWGQGSTEAFF
NA,TRBV6-6,NA,13,TRBJ2-3,TGTGCCAGCAGCACGGGAGAGAGAGATACGCAGTATTTT,CASSTGERDTQYF
NA,TRBV19,TRBD2,15,TRBJ2-1,TGTGCCAGTAGCCAGACTAGCGGGATTCACAATGAGCAGTTCTTC,CASSQTSGIHNEQFF
NA,TRBV5-1,TRBD2,16,TRBJ2-7,TGCGCCAGCAGCCGCAAGACTAGCGGGAGTCCCTACGAGCAGTACTTC,CASSRKTSGSPYEQYF
few,TRBV6-4,TRBD2,16,TRBJ2-3,TGTGCCAGCAGTGACTCGAGTCTAGCGGACATAGATACGCAGTATTTT,CASSDSSLADIDTQYF
few,TRBV29-1,NA,13,TRBJ2-7,TGCAGCGTTGAGGAAGGGAGCTCCTACGAGCAGTACTTC,CSVEEGSSYEQYF
NA,TRBV11-3,TRBD2,19,TRBJ2-7,TGTGCCAGCAGCTTACGTCTTATCTCGCCGAAGCGGGAGAACTACGAGCAGTACTTC,CASSLRLISPKRENYEQYF
NA,TRBV5-1,NA,13,TRBJ2-1,TGCGCCAGCAGCTTAGGGACTGCCAATGAGCAGTTCTTC,CASSLGTANEQFF
NA,TRBV6-5,NA,14,TRBJ2-7,TGTGCCAGCAGTTACGCGGGAAAGTCCTACGAGCAGTACTTC,CASSYAGKSYEQYF
NA,TRBV29-1,TRBD2,15,TRBJ2-1,TGCAGCGCTGACGGTGTAGCGGGACATTCCTATGAGCAGTTCTTC,CSADGVAGHSYEQFF
NA,TRBV6-5,NA,15,TRBJ2-2,TGTGCCAGCAGTTACGGGGCGGGACTCACCGGGGAGCTGTTTTTT,CASSYGAGLTGELFF
once,TRBV2,TRBD1,18,TRBJ1-5,TGTGCCAGCAGTGTCTTACCTACAGGGGGTAGGTTGAATCAGCCCCAGCATTTT,CASSVLPTGGRLNQPQHF
NA,TRBV9,NA,13,TRBJ2-7,TGTGCCAGCAGCGTAGCGGGGGTGAACGAGCAGTACTTC,CASSVAGVNEQYF
NA,TRBV6-4,NA,17,TRBJ1-5,TGTGCCAGCAGTGGTTACCGACAGTTCATCCTCTTACAGCCCCAGCATTTT,CASSGYRQFILLQPQHF
NA,TRBV19,NA,14,TRBJ2-7,TGTGCCAGTAGTATGAGGCAGAGCTCCTACGAGCAGTACTTC,CASSMRQSSYEQYF
NA,TRBV5-6,NA,16,TRBJ2-1,TGTGCCAGCAGCTTGATAGGACACCTCTCCTACAATGAGCAGTTCTTC,CASSLIGHLSYNEQFF
NA,TRBV7-3,TRBD2,14,TRBJ2-7,TGTGCCAGCAGCTTTGCGGGAGATCTGTCCGAGCAGTACTTC,CASSFAGDLSEQYF
once,TRBV27,TRBD1,16,TRBJ2-7,TGTGCCAGCAGAGGGGTCGGGACAGAGGATCCCTACGAGCAGTACTTC,CASRGVGTEDPYEQYF
NA,TRBV28,TRBD1,16,TRBJ2-7,TGTGCCAGCAGTCCACCTCCGGGACAGAAAGCCTACGAGCAGTACTTC,CASSPPPGQKAYEQYF
NA,TRBV2,NA,12,TRBJ2-1,TGTGCCAGCAGTGAAGCGGCTAATGAGCAGTTCTTC,CASSEAANEQFF
NA,TRBV7-9,NA,14,TRBJ2-7,TGTGCCAGCAGCTTAGGGACTTCCCCCTACGAGCAGTACTTC,CASSLGTSPYEQYF
NA,TRBV30,TRBD2,16,TRBJ2-3,TGTGCCTGGAGTGTAGCTCTAGCGGGACCCACAGATACGCAGTATTTT,CAWSVALAGPTDTQYF
NA,TRBV9,TRBD2,16,TRBJ2-5,TGTGCCAGCAGCCTCACTAGCGGGAGGGAGCAAGAGACCCAGTACTTC,CASSLTSGREQETQYF
NA,TRBV14,NA,17,TRBJ2-1,TGTGCCAGCAGCCAAGATCGCTATAGCGGCTCCTACAATGAGCAGTTCTTC,CASSQDRYSGSYNEQFF